The 21 T cell receptor beta chains presented below share a single source sample, sequenced in a study of T cell responses to AZD1222 COVID-19 vaccine. The data were produced by immunoSEQ multiplex PCR, yet TCRdb's version contains in-frame clones alone and is incomplete. Of 75,000 to 100,000 clones in the sample, roughly 88% were seen once. The starting material was peripheral blood, obtained on day 0 of AZD1222 vaccination. Receptors originate from an adult in good health.

V gene TRBV7-8 combines with J gene TRBJ1-2, with 9 bases aligning to TRBD1. Trimming at V came to 5 bases and at J to 1 base, leaving 5 bases not matched to a gene. This CDR3 is built from 15 residues. CDR1 SGHVS and CDR2 FQNEAQ come from the germline V gene. This chain's CDR3 is CASSLGQGYNYGYTF. DNA of the CDR3: TGTGCCAGCAGCCTGGGACAGGGATATAACTATGGCTACACCTTC. Together with reference TRBV7-8 and TRBJ1-2, the CDR3 gives the full variable domain: GAGVSQSPRYKVAKRGQDVALRCDPISGHVSLFWYQQALGQGPEFLTYFQNEAQLDKSGLPSDRFFAERPEGSVSTLKIQRTQQEDSAVYLCASSLGQGYNYGYTFGSGTRLTVV.

This sequence joins TRBV7-9 and TRBJ2-1; D possibly corresponds to TRBD2 (5 bases). The germline V gene has CDR1 SEHNR and CDR2 FQNEAQ (reference sequence). Deletions cut 1 base from V and 5 bases from J, with 9 bases between. The CDR3 runs to 14 residues. Here the CDR3 reads CASSLVSADNEQFF. Written as DNA, the CDR3 is TGTGCCAGCAGCTTAGTTAGCGCTGACAATGAGCAGTTCTTC.

This clone has a single count. V gene TRBV5-1 combines with J gene TRBJ1-4; TRBD1 agrees at 7 bases. After removal of 4 bases from V and 5 bases from J, the junction contained 5 bases not matched to a gene. CDR1 and CDR2 from the germline V gene are SGHRS and YFSETQ. The CDR3 has 14 amino acids. The CDR3: CASSTTGTNEKLFF. CDR3 sequence (DNA): TGCGCCAGCAGCACGACAGGGACCAATGAAAAACTGTTTTTT.

The chain uses TRBV7-9 and TRBJ1-2; D not resolved. Germline V gene sequence: CDR1 SEHNR, CDR2 FQNEAQ (reference sequence). The CDR3 contains 12 residues. With 5 bases removed from V and 8 bases from J, the gap between germline ends came to 12 bases. As DNA, the CDR3 is TGTGCCAGCAGCCAAGTTAGTCAAGGCTACACCTTC. Protein sequence: CASSQVSQGYTF.

The J gene is TRBJ2-1, the V gene TRBV10-2; 11 bases line up with TRBD2. Trimming at V came to 7 bases and at J to 8 bases, leaving 4 bases not matched to a gene. This CDR3 has 13 amino acids. Germline V gene sequence: CDR1 WSHSY, CDR2 SAAADI. CDR3 sequence (DNA): TGCGCCAGCAAAACTAGCGGGAGCTATGAGCAGTTCTTC. The encoded protein is CASKTSGSYEQFF.

The rearrangement links TRBV19 to TRBJ1-5; D call uncertain. Trimming took off 3 bases at V and 4 bases at J, with 7 bases between the two ends. The CDR3 has 13 amino acids. Germline CDR1 LNHDA, CDR2 SQIVND (reference sequence). CDR3 coding DNA: TGTGCCAGTAGTATCGATCCAAATCAGCCCCAGCATTTT. This codes for CASSIDPNQPQHF.

The J gene is TRBJ2-1, the V gene TRBV27, with D unclear. Germline V gene data show CDR1 as MNHEY and CDR2 as SMNVEV (reference sequence). The CDR3 is made up of 12 amino acids. Trimming took 3 bases from V and 8 from J, leaving 8 bases between them. CDR3 region: CASSLTLDEQFF. In DNA form, the CDR3 reads TGTGCCAGCAGTTTGACTCTCGATGAGCAGTTCTTC.

The chain combines TRBV3-1 (or the pseudogene TRBV3-2) with TRBJ2-2, with 7 bases fitting TRBD1. J lost 2 bases, V lost 10 bases, and 4 bases had no gene match. This CDR3 spans 13 amino acids. Germline CDR1 LGHDT, CDR2 YNNKEL (reference sequence). The CDR3 sequence: CAKRTGNTGELFF. CDR3 in DNA: TGTGCCAAACGGACAGGTAACACCGGGGAGCTGTTTTTT.

V gene TRBV24-1 combines with J gene TRBJ2-2, with D hard to call. Germline V lookup: CDR1 KGHDR, CDR2 SFDVKD. CDR3 length: 13 residues. Trimming took off 10 bases at V and 4 bases at J, with 12 bases between the two ends. CDR3 residues: CATRRDGTGELFF. DNA of the CDR3: TGTGCCACTCGACGAGACGGCACCGGGGAGCTGTTTTTT.

The V call is TRBV7-3, the J call TRBJ2-7; D perhaps matches TRBD2 (5 bases). V was trimmed by 0 bases and J by 2 bases, leaving 11 bases between them. This CDR3 region has 15 residues. Germline values: CDR1 SGHTA, CDR2 FQGTGA. The CDR3 nucleotides read TGTGCCAGCAGCTTAACCGCCGGGGATCCCTACGAGCAGTACTTC. Translating it yields CASSLTAGDPYEQYF.

This rearrangement joins TRBV6-2 or TRBV6-3 to TRBJ2-7; 11 bases line up with TRBD2. Germline V CDR1 and CDR2: MNHEY, SVGEGT. The CDR3 spans 15 residues. The V and J ends lost 2 bases and 7 bases, in that order; junction bases with no gene match: 7. The CDR3 region is CASSYGLAGGEEQYF. The CDR3 DNA is TGTGCCAGCAGTTACGGTCTAGCGGGAGGTGAAGAGCAGTACTTC.

The gene calls are TRBV5-1 and TRBJ2-1; 13 bases agree with TRBD2. V dropped 0 bases and J dropped 8; count of bases not matched to a gene: 8. This CDR3 is built from 17 residues. Germline values: CDR1 SGHRS, CDR2 YFSETQ. This CDR3 reads CASSLELAGGPWDEQFF. CDR3 bases: TGCGCCAGCAGCTTGGAACTAGCGGGAGGGCCTTGGGATGAGCAGTTCTTC.

This chain uses TRBV5-1 with TRBJ2-7; D might be TRBD2 (6 bases). Germline CDR1 is SGHRS and CDR2 is YFSETQ. V gave up 6 bases and J gave up 5 bases, with 9 bases separating them. The CDR3 covers 11 residues. As DNA, the CDR3 is TGCGCCAGCACCCGGGAGCACGAGCAGTACTTC. Amino acid sequence: CASTREHEQYF.

The chain joins TRBV28 to TRBJ2-7; 8 bases align to TRBD1. V shed 6 bases and J 5 bases; nucleotides not matched to a gene: 3. The length of the CDR3 is 12 residues. Germline assignment: CDR1 MDHEN and CDR2 SYDVKM. The CDR3 is CASRSRGHEQYF. The CDR3 DNA follows: TGTGCCAGCAGGTCCAGGGGGCACGAGCAGTACTTC.

This clone has a single count. The chain joins TRBV6-1 to TRBJ2-7, with TRBD1 as a possible D gene (5 bases). The CDR3 consists of 14 residues. V lost 3 bases and J lost 2, with 11 bases in between. Per the germline V gene, CDR1 is MNHNS and CDR2 is SASEGT. CDR3: CASSDEGQPYEQYF. The CDR3 region has the DNA TGTGCCAGCAGTGATGAAGGACAACCCTACGAGCAGTACTTC.

The rearrangement links TRBV27 to TRBJ1-1; 10 bases align to TRBD1. V shed 0 bases, J shed 0 bases, and the junction held 7 bases outside the gene matches. CDR1 is MNHEY, CDR2 SMNVEV, per germline (reference sequence). This CDR3 comprises 18 residues. The CDR3, as DNA: TGTGCCAGCAGTTTATCGTATGGACAGGGGGGGATGAACACTGAAGCTTTCTTT. It yields the protein CASSLSYGQGGMNTEAFF.

The J gene is TRBJ2-7, the V gene TRBV10-3; D may be TRBD2 (5 bases). CDR1 is ENHRY, CDR2 SYGVKD, per germline. The CDR3 sequence is 11 residues long. The ends were cut back, 2 bases at V and 6 bases at J, with 5 bases in the middle. CDR3 protein: CAISETSEQYF. The CDR3, as DNA: TGTGCCATCAGTGAGACTAGCGAGCAGTACTTC.

The chain couples TRBV7-2 to TRBJ1-2, with a weak D call TRBD1 (5 bases). The germline gives CDR1 SGHTA, CDR2 FQGNSA. The CDR3 spans 15 residues. With 5 bases removed from V and 4 bases from J, the gap between germline ends came to 17 bases. CDR3 sequence: CASSHWRAGTYGYTF. CDR3 sequence (DNA): TGTGCCAGCAGCCACTGGCGGGCAGGGACCTATGGCTACACCTTC.

The chain combines TRBV5-5 with TRBJ2-5; D gene unclear. V was clipped by 0 bases and J by 8 bases, with 14 bases between them. The CDR3 is 14 residues long. CDR1 SGHKS and CDR2 YYEKEE come from the germline V gene (reference sequence). The CDR3 reads CASSLVVAPDTQYF. The CDR3 nucleotides read TGTGCCAGCAGCTTGGTCGTGGCCCCAGATACCCAGTACTTC.

The chain recombines TRBV7-8 with TRBJ1-2; no clear D gene. The germline V gene encodes CDR1 SGHVS and CDR2 FQNEAQ. The V and J ends lost 1 base and 2 bases respectively, with 2 bases between them. The CDR3 is made up of 12 amino acids. CDR3: CASSLENYGYTF. In nucleotides, the CDR3 is TGTGCCAGCAGCTTAGAGAACTATGGCTACACCTTC. Full variable domain (outside the CDR3, taken from reference TRBV7-8 and TRBJ1-2): GAGVSQSPRYKVAKRGQDVALRCDPISGHVSLFWYQQALGQGPEFLTYFQNEAQLDKSGLPSDRFFAERPEGSVSTLKIQRTQQEDSAVYLCASSLENYGYTFGSGTRLTVV.

The rearrangement uses TRBV3-1 (or the pseudogene TRBV3-2) and TRBJ2-5, with a weak D call TRBD1 (6 bases). Germline assignment: CDR1 LGHDT and CDR2 YNNKEL (reference sequence). Trimming stripped 5 bases from V and 5 bases from J, with 15 bases between. The CDR3 covers 14 residues. CDR3 sequence reads: CASSKAGARETQYF. In DNA, the CDR3 is TGTGCCAGCAGCAAGGCAGGGGCTCGGGAGACCCAGTACTTC.